The 3 T cell receptor beta chains below were found in one sample sequenced in a study of radiotherapy plus CTLA-4 blockade in lung cancer. TCRdb's table, derived via immunoSEQ multiplex PCR, lists solely in-frame clones and lacks some. The repertoire consists of under 65,000 clones, with around four fifths occurring once and the leading ten covering roughly 6%. Sequences were derived from peripheral blood, sampled from a patient treated with radiotherapy plus ipilimumab. The receptors here all came from a human donor with non-small cell lung cancer whose response to radiotherapy plus ipilimumab could not be evaluated.

The V call is TRBV28, the J call TRBJ1-4; 7 bases map to TRBD1. Germline V lookup: CDR1 MDHEN, CDR2 SYDVKM. The CDR3 is made up of 15 amino acids. The V and J ends lost 5 bases and 7 bases, in that order; junction bases with no gene match: 10. CDR3 amino acids: CASSLSGGGIEKLFF. CDR3 sequence (DNA): TGTGCCAGCAGTCTATCAGGGGGTGGTATTGAAAAACTGTTTTTT.

The chain joins TRBV10-2 to TRBJ2-5; maybe TRBD2 (6 bases). The CDR3 extends over 14 amino acids. Looked up from germline, CDR1 is WSHSY and CDR2 is SAAADI. The V and J ends lost 10 bases and 1 base respectively, with 16 bases between them. This CDR3 is CATNSRDLQETQYF. The CDR3 DNA is TGCGCCACGAACTCGCGGGACCTCCAAGAGACCCAGTACTTC.

The J gene is TRBJ1-5, the V gene TRBV6-1; D perhaps matches TRBD1 (6 bases). This CDR3 is built from 16 residues. Germline CDR1 and CDR2: MNHNS and SASEGT. Deletions cut 0 bases from V and 6 bases from J, with 15 bases between. CDR3: CASSEARAGVGQPQHF. The CDR3 region has the DNA TGTGCCAGCAGTGAAGCGCGAGCAGGGGTGGGTCAGCCCCAGCATTTT.